These T cell receptor beta chains were read from a single sample in a study of blood T cell repertoires in COVID-19. Measured with immunoSEQ multiplex PCR; TCRdb has only the in-frame clones, and not every one. This table has just under 80,000 clones, more than 80% appearing once. The sequenced sample consisted of peripheral blood. Source of these receptors: a woman between 70 and 85 years old with acute or convalescent COVID-19. The CDR3 runs from the conserved cysteine through the conserved F or W. Fields, in order: clone size, V gene, D gene, J gene, CDR3 DNA, CDR3 protein. A D gene is named only where the DNA matches it firmly. Rows may omit the clone size; those that give it use once, few, many or a size class.

>.|TRBV6-2/TRBV6-3|.|TRBJ2-2
TGTGCCAGCAGCTCACCCGGGACATCCGCCGGGGAGCTGTTTTTT
CASSSPGTSAGELFF
>once|TRBV7-2|.|TRBJ1-1
TGTGCCAGCAGCTTAACCAACTCGAACACTGAAGCTTTCTTT
CASSLTNSNTEAFF
>.|TRBV7-2|TRBD1|TRBJ1-4
TGTGCCAGCAGCCCGCGGACAGGGGGTGAAAAACTGTTTTTT
CASSPRTGGEKLFF
>.|TRBV11-3|.|TRBJ2-1
TGTGCCAGCAGCTCTGGTATAAGCTCCGGTGAGCAGTTCTTC
CASSSGISSGEQFF
>few|TRBV7-6|.|TRBJ1-2
TGTGCCAGCAGCTTAGGGGGGGTCCTCGGAGACTATGGCTACACCTTC
CASSLGGVLGDYGYTF
>many|TRBV7-9|.|TRBJ2-5
TGTGCCAGCAGCTTAGAGTGGGGACTTCAAGAGACCCAGTACTTC
CASSLEWGLQETQYF
>.|TRBV10-3|TRBD1|TRBJ1-2
TGTGCCATCAGGGGGACAGGGTTGATGGATGGCTACACCTTC
CAIRGTGLMDGYTF
>.|TRBV9|TRBD2|TRBJ2-7
TGTGCCAGCAGCGTGGGGGGGGACTCCTACGAGCAGTACTTC
CASSVGGDSYEQYF
>.|TRBV25-1|TRBD1|TRBJ1-1
TGTGCCAGCAGTGAAGGCAGGGGGTACACTGAAGCTTTCTTT
CASSEGRGYTEAFF
>.|TRBV25-1|.|TRBJ2-7
TGTGCCAGCAGTGAATATCCAGAAAACGAGCAGTACTTC
CASSEYPENEQYF
>.|TRBV11-2|TRBD2|TRBJ2-5
TGTGCCAGCAGCTTTGTGGGGGGGGTAGAGACCCAGTACTTC
CASSFVGGVETQYF
>.|TRBV6-5|.|TRBJ2-1
TGTGCCAGCAGTCCCTCCGGGGGGCCCACCGGTCAGTTCTTC
CASSPSGGPTGQFF
>.|TRBV12-5|.|TRBJ2-7
TGTGCTAGTGCCTCAGGAAGGGGCTACGAGCAGTACTTC
CASASGRGYEQYF
>.|TRBV25-1|TRBD1|TRBJ2-7
TGTGCCAGCAGGAAACAGGGGGCGTACGAGCAGTACTTC
CASRKQGAYEQYF
>.|TRBV11-3|TRBD2|TRBJ2-3
TGTGCCAGCAGCTTCCCTAGCGGGGGGTCAGATACGCAGTATTTT
CASSFPSGGSDTQYF
>.|TRBV18|.|TRBJ1-2
TGTGCCAGCTCACCGTTCCTTACATCAAGCGGGGACAATAGCTATGGCTACACCTTC
CASSPFLTSSGDNSYGYTF
>.|TRBV7-8|.|TRBJ2-1
TGTGCCAGCAGCCCACGCTACGGTCCAAGCTCCTACAATGAGCAGTTCTTC
CASSPRYGPSSYNEQFF
>.|TRBV7-8|TRBD2|TRBJ2-3
TGTGCCAGCAGCTCTAGACTAGCGGGGGGGATCACAGATACGCAGTATTTT
CASSSRLAGGITDTQYF
>.|TRBV7-9|TRBD2|TRBJ2-1
TGTGCCAGCAGCTCTCTGAGAGCGGGGGCGTCCTACAATGAGCAGTTCTTC
CASSSLRAGASYNEQFF
>.|TRBV11-3|.|TRBJ2-1
TGTGCCAGCAGCTTAGCGGGTAGCTCCTACAATGAGCAGTTCTTC
CASSLAGSSYNEQFF
>.|TRBV19|.|TRBJ2-1
TGTGCCAGTAGTATGGGGGCCGGACCGATCAATGAGCAGTTCTTC
CASSMGAGPINEQFF
>.|TRBV6-5|.|TRBJ2-7
TGTGCCAGCAGTTACTCCGAGGTTTACGAGCAGTACTTC
CASSYSEVYEQYF
>.|TRBV7-3|.|TRBJ1-2
TGTGCCAGCAGCTTCGGGGGTCATGGCTATGGCTACACCTTC
CASSFGGHGYGYTF
>.|TRBV27|TRBD2|TRBJ2-1
TGTGCCAGCAGTTTATTACGACTAGCGGGCTACAATGAGCAGTTCTTC
CASSLLRLAGYNEQFF
>.|TRBV18|TRBD2|TRBJ2-1
TGTGCCAGCTCACCGACAGGGATTGCTAGCGGGGGGGCAGTTGAGCAGTTCTTC
CASSPTGIASGGAVEQFF
>.|TRBV7-2|.|TRBJ1-1
TGTGCCAGCAGCTTAGGCCCAGGCCTGGAATGGAGGACTGAAGCTTTCTTT
CASSLGPGLEWRTEAFF
>.|TRBV5-1|.|TRBJ2-7
TGCGCCAGCAGCGAAACGGGAGACCCCTACGAGCAGTACTTC
CASSETGDPYEQYF
>once|TRBV5-1|.|TRBJ2-7
TGCGCCAGCCGCCTCTTCACAGGATTTTCCTACGAGCAGTACTTC
CASRLFTGFSYEQYF
>.|TRBV6-5|.|TRBJ2-7
TGTGCCAGCAGAGACCCCCCGCGGAACGAGCAGTACTTC
CASRDPPRNEQYF
>few|TRBV4-1|.|TRBJ1-4
TGCGCCAGCAGCCAACCCACAGTGTCGCACAATGAAAAACTGTTTTTT
CASSQPTVSHNEKLFF
>.|TRBV4-3|.|TRBJ1-2
TGCGCCAGCAGCCAAGATGCAGGTACCTATGGCTACACCTTC
CASSQDAGTYGYTF
>.|TRBV9|TRBD1|TRBJ2-7
TGTGCCAGCAGCGTAGGGGACAGGGGGGGCGAGCAGTACTTC
CASSVGDRGGEQYF
>.|TRBV5-1|.|TRBJ2-6
TGCGCCAGCAGCTTGATGAAAGGGGCCAGGGAAGTTTTGACTGGGGCCAACGTCCTGACTTTC
CASSLMKGAREVLTGANVLTF
>few|TRBV7-9|.|TRBJ2-1
TGTGCCAGCAGCTTATCCCGGAATGAGCAGTTCTTC
CASSLSRNEQFF
>.|TRBV6-2/TRBV6-3|.|TRBJ2-3
TGTGCCAGCAGTTACTCGACTAGCACAGATACGCAGTATTTT
CASSYSTSTDTQYF
>.|TRBV7-2|TRBD1|TRBJ1-2
TGTGCCAGCAGCTCGGGACAGAACTATGGCTACACCTTC
CASSSGQNYGYTF
>.|TRBV6-6|.|TRBJ1-4
TGTGCCAGCAGTTACGGGAGTCTAGAAAAACTGTTTTTT
CASSYGSLEKLFF
>.|TRBV6-6|TRBD1|TRBJ1-2
TGTGCCAGCAGTGCCTGGACAGGGGATGGCTACACCTTC
CASSAWTGDGYTF
>once|TRBV6-2/TRBV6-3|TRBD2|TRBJ2-1
TGTGCCAGCAGTGCACAACCGGGACTAGCGGGGGGTGCGAATGAGCAGTTCTTC
CASSAQPGLAGGANEQFF
>.|TRBV5-1|TRBD1|TRBJ2-7
TGCGCCAGCAGCGGCCGGACAGGGGGCCACTCCTACGAGCAGTACTTC
CASSGRTGGHSYEQYF
>once|TRBV7-9|TRBD1|TRBJ1-1
TGTGCCAGCAGCTTCACAGGGGGCGAGAACACTGAAGCTTTCTTT
CASSFTGGENTEAFF
>.|TRBV19|.|TRBJ1-1
TGTGCCAGTGCCCGTTCGGCTGAAGCTTTCTTT
CASARSAEAFF
>.|TRBV2|TRBD1|TRBJ2-3
TGTGCCAGCAGGCCGGGACAGGGTGCAGATACGCAGTATTTT
CASRPGQGADTQYF
>few|TRBV4-3|.|TRBJ1-2
TGCGCCAGCAGCCAAGATAGCAGTTTTAACTATGGCTACACCTTC
CASSQDSSFNYGYTF
>.|TRBV4-2|TRBD1|TRBJ2-7
TGTGCCAGCAGCCGTCCCGGGACAGCCGACGAGCAGTACTTC
CASSRPGTADEQYF
>.|TRBV3-1/TRBV3-2|.|TRBJ1-2
TGTGCCAGCAGCCAAGGAAGCGGCTACACCTTC
CASSQGSGYTF
>.|TRBV6-5|.|TRBJ1-2
TGTGCCAGCAGTTACTCTACCCGCGGCGGCTACACCTTC
CASSYSTRGGYTF
>.|TRBV18|.|TRBJ1-4
TGTGCCAGCTCACCCCCCGGTGAAAAACTGTTTTTT
CASSPPGEKLFF
>.|TRBV7-9|.|TRBJ1-1
TGTGCCAGCAGCCAGACTTCGGGTGGCACTGAAGCTTTCTTT
CASSQTSGGTEAFF
>once|TRBV19|TRBD2|TRBJ2-3
TGTGCCAGTAGTAAAACTAGCGGGGGGGTCTCTTATAGCACAGATACGCAGTATTTT
CASSKTSGGVSYSTDTQYF
>once|TRBV6-2/TRBV6-3|.|TRBJ2-7
TGTGCCAGCAGTCAACCCCACTTAACAGCCTACGAGCAGTACTTC
CASSQPHLTAYEQYF
>.|TRBV6-5|.|TRBJ1-2
TGTGCCAGCAGGGCAGGCACACATGGCTACACCTTC
CASRAGTHGYTF
>.|TRBV5-6|TRBD2|TRBJ2-3
TGTGCCAGCAGCAGACTTCTAGCGGGTAGCACAGATACGCAGTATTTT
CASSRLLAGSTDTQYF
>.|TRBV2|.|TRBJ1-5
TGTGCCAGCAGGGCAGGTATCGATCAGCCCCAGCATTTT
CASRAGIDQPQHF